These T cell receptor beta chains were read from a single sample in a study of blood T cells in healthy people across ages. Via MiXCR, TCRdb re-called the 5' RACE reads, giving one row per CDR3 protein. The table lists about 640,000 distinct CDR3 sequences, around 54% of them singletons. The sequencing input was blood. Receptors were obtained from a man between 60 and 75 years old in good health. Both conserved end residues are part of each CDR3. A D gene is named only where the DNA matches it firmly. A row's size may be missing; if present it is once, few, many or a size class.

J gene: TRBJ2-2
D gene: TRBD1
clone size: .
V gene: TRBV4-2
CDR3 DNA: TGTGCCAGCAGCCTTAGACAGGGGGGCACCGGGGAGCTGTTTTTT
CDR3 protein: CASSLRQGGTGELFF

J gene: TRBJ1-4
D gene: TRBD1
clone size: .
V gene: TRBV7-2
CDR3 DNA: TGTGCCAGCAGCCCCCGACAGGGCACTAATGAAAAACTGTTTTTT
CDR3 protein: CASSPRQGTNEKLFF

J gene: TRBJ2-3
D gene: .
clone size: .
V gene: TRBV7-2
CDR3 DNA: TGTGCCAGCAGCACCAGACAACCGGCAGATACGCAGTATTTT
CDR3 protein: CASSTRQPADTQYF

J gene: TRBJ2-3
D gene: TRBD2
clone size: .
V gene: TRBV12-3/TRBV12-4
CDR3 DNA: TGTGCCAGTAGTCTCGGAGGTAGCGGGGTCACAGATACGCAGTATTTT
CDR3 protein: CASSLGGSGVTDTQYF

J gene: TRBJ2-1
D gene: TRBD2
clone size: few
V gene: TRBV7-2
CDR3 DNA: TGTGCCAGCAGCCGAAGCGGGGGCCTATACAATGAGCAGTTCTTC
CDR3 protein: CASSRSGGLYNEQFF

J gene: TRBJ1-6
D gene: .
clone size: .
V gene: TRBV3-1
CDR3 DNA: TGTGCCAGCAGCCAAGAAAGGGGGATCGCCTATAATTCACCCCTCCACTTT
CDR3 protein: CASSQERGIAYNSPLHF

J gene: TRBJ2-6
D gene: .
clone size: .
V gene: TRBV3-1
CDR3 DNA: TGTGCCAGCAGCCAACCGGTGCGGATCTCTGGGGCCAACGTCCTGACTTTC
CDR3 protein: CASSQPVRISGANVLTF

J gene: TRBJ2-7
D gene: .
clone size: .
V gene: TRBV7-2
CDR3 DNA: TGTGCCAGCAGTCCAACAGGGGGGGGCGAGCAGTACTTC
CDR3 protein: CASSPTGGGEQYF

J gene: TRBJ2-3
D gene: .
clone size: .
V gene: TRBV12-5
CDR3 DNA: TGTGCTAGTGGTTTGGACCCAGGACAGCCCGATACGCAGTATTTT
CDR3 protein: CASGLDPGQPDTQYF

J gene: TRBJ2-3
D gene: .
clone size: few
V gene: TRBV29-1
CDR3 DNA: TGCAGCGTTGATCGCGAGCCAGGGGCGCAGTATTTT
CDR3 protein: CSVDREPGAQYF

J gene: TRBJ2-7
D gene: .
clone size: .
V gene: TRBV20-1
CDR3 DNA: TGCAGTGCTAGCCGGGACCCGGAGTTGGAGCAGTACTTC
CDR3 protein: CSASRDPELEQYF

J gene: TRBJ2-5
D gene: .
clone size: .
V gene: TRBV20-1
CDR3 DNA: TGCAGTGCTAGGCGGAGGCTGAAAGAGACCCAGTACTTC
CDR3 protein: CSARRRLKETQYF

J gene: TRBJ2-5
D gene: TRBD2
clone size: .
V gene: TRBV7-2
CDR3 DNA: TGTGCCAGCAGCTCCTCTAGCGGGGTTATTCAAGAGACCCAGTACTTC
CDR3 protein: CASSSSSGVIQETQYF

J gene: TRBJ2-6
D gene: .
clone size: .
V gene: TRBV9
CDR3 DNA: TGTGCCAGCAGCGTAGCTTCGGCCAACGTCCTGACTTTC
CDR3 protein: CASSVASANVLTF

J gene: TRBJ1-5
D gene: TRBD1
clone size: .
V gene: TRBV20-1
CDR3 DNA: TGCAGTGCTAGAGGCTCGGACAGGGGAGGCAATCAGCCCCAGCATTTT
CDR3 protein: CSARGSDRGGNQPQHF

J gene: TRBJ1-1
D gene: TRBD1
clone size: .
V gene: TRBV7-8
CDR3 DNA: TGTGCCAGCAGCTCGACAGGGGGTGGCACTGAAGCTTTCTTT
CDR3 protein: CASSSTGGGTEAFF

J gene: TRBJ1-2
D gene: .
clone size: few
V gene: TRBV4-1
CDR3 DNA: TGCGCCAGTGGGGACATTCCTAACTATGGCTACACCTTC
CDR3 protein: CASGDIPNYGYTF

J gene: TRBJ2-7
D gene: TRBD2
clone size: .
V gene: TRBV20-1
CDR3 DNA: TGCAGTGTTCCGGGACTAGCTGCTTACGAGCAGTACTTC
CDR3 protein: CSVPGLAAYEQYF

J gene: TRBJ2-5
D gene: TRBD2
clone size: .
V gene: TRBV4-2
CDR3 DNA: TGTGCCAGCAGCCAGCCTAGCGGGGGGACCCACAATGAGCGGTACTTC
CDR3 protein: CASSQPSGGTHNERYF

J gene: TRBJ2-1
D gene: .
clone size: .
V gene: TRBV6-1
CDR3 DNA: TGTGCCAGCAGTGGGAGGGCAACAGAGGGGCGCTCCTACAATGAGCAGTTCTTC
CDR3 protein: CASSGRATEGRSYNEQFF

J gene: TRBJ2-5
D gene: TRBD2
clone size: few
V gene: TRBV5-1
CDR3 DNA: TGCGCCAGCAGCTTACGGACTAGCGGGGGGCTCATAGTAGAGACCCAGTACTTC
CDR3 protein: CASSLRTSGGLIVETQYF

J gene: TRBJ1-4
D gene: .
clone size: .
V gene: TRBV20-1
CDR3 DNA: TGCAGTGCCCCTCCCGGGACGGATAATGAAAAACTGTTTTTT
CDR3 protein: CSAPPGTDNEKLFF

J gene: TRBJ2-3
D gene: .
clone size: few
V gene: TRBV7-2
CDR3 DNA: TGTGCCAGCAGCTTAGGCGACCACACAGATACGCAGTATTTT
CDR3 protein: CASSLGDHTDTQYF

J gene: TRBJ2-5
D gene: .
clone size: .
V gene: TRBV7-8
CDR3 DNA: TGTGCCAGCAGCTTAGTTAGGCAGGGCAAAGAGACCCAGTACTTC
CDR3 protein: CASSLVRQGKETQYF

J gene: TRBJ2-5
D gene: .
clone size: .
V gene: TRBV20-1
CDR3 DNA: TGCAGTGCCCCCCTAGCCGAAGAGACCCAGTACTTC
CDR3 protein: CSAPLAEETQYF

J gene: TRBJ1-2
D gene: TRBD1
clone size: many
V gene: TRBV7-9
CDR3 DNA: TGTGCCAGCAGCTTCCAGGGACAGGGGAACGGCTACACCTTC
CDR3 protein: CASSFQGQGNGYTF

J gene: TRBJ1-1
D gene: .
clone size: .
V gene: TRBV3-1
CDR3 DNA: TGTGCCAGCAGCCAAGATCAGGGTCTCCCGTGGACTGAAGCTTTCTTT
CDR3 protein: CASSQDQGLPWTEAFF

J gene: TRBJ2-5
D gene: .
clone size: .
V gene: TRBV6-6
CDR3 DNA: TGTGCCAGCAGTTACTCATGGGAGACCCAGTACTTC
CDR3 protein: CASSYSWETQYF

J gene: TRBJ2-1
D gene: TRBD2
clone size: .
V gene: TRBV7-2
CDR3 DNA: TGTGCCAGCACAACCAGGACTAGCGGGATGAATGAGCAGTTCTTC
CDR3 protein: CASTTRTSGMNEQFF

J gene: TRBJ2-1
D gene: .
clone size: once
V gene: TRBV20-1
CDR3 DNA: TGCAGTGCTAGAGGGGGGAGAGGGGACAATGAGCAGTTCTTC
CDR3 protein: CSARGGRGDNEQFF

J gene: TRBJ2-7
D gene: .
clone size: once
V gene: TRBV21-1
CDR3 DNA: TGTGCCAGCAGCAAAGGGACTAGCTTTATAAACTACGAGCAGTACTTC
CDR3 protein: CASSKGTSFINYEQYF

J gene: TRBJ2-1
D gene: .
clone size: .
V gene: TRBV7-8
CDR3 DNA: TGTGCCAGCATGAAACTAGCAGGCTCCTACAATGAGCAGTTCTTC
CDR3 protein: CASMKLAGSYNEQFF

J gene: TRBJ2-1
D gene: TRBD2
clone size: few
V gene: TRBV4-2
CDR3 DNA: TGTGCCAGCAGCCAAGAGACTAGCGGGGCCCCCAGTGAGCAGTTCTTC
CDR3 protein: CASSQETSGAPSEQFF

J gene: TRBJ2-5
D gene: .
clone size: .
V gene: TRBV28
CDR3 DNA: TGTGCCAGCAGAACCGATCCGGAGACCCAGTACTTC
CDR3 protein: CASRTDPETQYF

J gene: TRBJ2-4
D gene: .
clone size: .
V gene: TRBV7-9
CDR3 DNA: TGTGCCAGCAGCCCAGGGCTAGGTAGAGCCAAAAACATTCAGTACTTC
CDR3 protein: CASSPGLGRAKNIQYF

J gene: TRBJ2-5
D gene: .
clone size: .
V gene: TRBV20-1
CDR3 DNA: TGCAGTGCTAACCCGCGCGTCCAAGAGACCCAGTACTTC
CDR3 protein: CSANPRVQETQYF

J gene: TRBJ1-5
D gene: TRBD1
clone size: .
V gene: TRBV15
CDR3 DNA: TGTGCCACCAGCAGAGGACCCGGGACAGGGGATCAGCCCCAGCATTTT
CDR3 protein: CATSRGPGTGDQPQHF

J gene: TRBJ2-5
D gene: TRBD1
clone size: .
V gene: TRBV7-2
CDR3 DNA: TGTGCCAGCAGCTTAAACGGACAGGGGGCCTGGGAGACCCAGTACTTC
CDR3 protein: CASSLNGQGAWETQYF

J gene: TRBJ2-3
D gene: .
clone size: .
V gene: TRBV29-1
CDR3 DNA: TGCAGCGTTGGACCCACGGGTGGAGGCACAGATACGCAGTATTTT
CDR3 protein: CSVGPTGGGTDTQYF

J gene: TRBJ2-7
D gene: .
clone size: few
V gene: TRBV5-6
CDR3 DNA: TGTGCCAGCACCCAACTAGGTCACGGATACGAGCAGTACTTC
CDR3 protein: CASTQLGHGYEQYF

J gene: TRBJ2-5
D gene: .
clone size: .
V gene: TRBV7-8
CDR3 DNA: TGTGCCAGCAGCTTAGTTTCAGGGGCTTGGCAAGAGACCCAGTACTTC
CDR3 protein: CASSLVSGAWQETQYF

J gene: TRBJ2-3
D gene: .
clone size: many
V gene: TRBV12-3/TRBV12-4
CDR3 DNA: TGTGCCAGCTCAAGGGTGGGGGAGGCAGATACGCAGTATTTT
CDR3 protein: CASSRVGEADTQYF

J gene: TRBJ2-5
D gene: TRBD1
clone size: few
V gene: TRBV18
CDR3 DNA: TGTGCCAGCTCAGCCGGGACAGAATACCAAGAGACCCAGTACTTC
CDR3 protein: CASSAGTEYQETQYF

J gene: TRBJ1-2
D gene: .
clone size: once
V gene: TRBV12-5
CDR3 DNA: TGTGCTAGTGGACCGTTCGGACTGCGTGGCTACACCTTC
CDR3 protein: CASGPFGLRGYTF

J gene: TRBJ2-5
D gene: TRBD2
clone size: once
V gene: TRBV20-1
CDR3 DNA: TGCAGTGCTGGACCAGCGGGGACCCCGAAGGGGACCCAGTACTTC
CDR3 protein: CSAGPAGTPKGTQYF

J gene: TRBJ2-7
D gene: .
clone size: .
V gene: TRBV6-6
CDR3 DNA: TGTGCCAGCAGTTACCGAGGGGACGAGCAGTACTTC
CDR3 protein: CASSYRGDEQYF